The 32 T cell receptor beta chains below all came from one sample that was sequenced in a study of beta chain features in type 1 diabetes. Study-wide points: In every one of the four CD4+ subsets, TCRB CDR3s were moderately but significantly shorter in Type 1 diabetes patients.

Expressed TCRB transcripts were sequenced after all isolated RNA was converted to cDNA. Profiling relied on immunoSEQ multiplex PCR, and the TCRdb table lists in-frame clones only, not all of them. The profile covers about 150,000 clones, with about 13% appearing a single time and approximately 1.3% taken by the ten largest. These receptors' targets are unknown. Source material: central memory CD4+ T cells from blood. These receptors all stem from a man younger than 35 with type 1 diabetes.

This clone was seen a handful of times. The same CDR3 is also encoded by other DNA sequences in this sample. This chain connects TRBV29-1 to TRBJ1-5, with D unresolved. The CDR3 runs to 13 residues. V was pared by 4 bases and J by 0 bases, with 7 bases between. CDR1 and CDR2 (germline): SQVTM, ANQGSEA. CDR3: CSVGSNSNQPQHF. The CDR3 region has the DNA TGCAGCGTTGGTAGTAATAGCAATCAGCCCCAGCATTTT.

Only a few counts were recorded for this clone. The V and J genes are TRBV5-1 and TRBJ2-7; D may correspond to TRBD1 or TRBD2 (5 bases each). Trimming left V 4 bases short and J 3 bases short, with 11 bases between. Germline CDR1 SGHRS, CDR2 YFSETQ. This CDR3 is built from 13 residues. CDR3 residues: CASSRDGYYEQYF. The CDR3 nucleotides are TGCGCCAGCAGCCGGGACGGATACTACGAGCAGTACTTC. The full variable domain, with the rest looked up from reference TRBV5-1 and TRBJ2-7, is KAGVTQTPRYLIKTRGQQVTLSCSPISGHRSVSWYQQTPGQGLQFLFEYFSETQRNKGNFPGRFSGRQFSNSRSEMNVSTLELGDSALYLCASSRDGYYEQYFGPGTRLTVT.

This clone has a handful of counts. The CDR3 loop reads CASSSPHPQETQYF. CDR3 nucleotides: TGTGCCAGCAGCAGCCCCCATCCCCAAGAGACCCAGTACTTC. This sequence joins TRBV28 and TRBJ2-5; D unresolved. The germline gives CDR1 MDHEN, CDR2 SYDVKM. V was trimmed by 6 bases and J by 1 base, leaving 12 bases between them. This CDR3 contains 14 residues.

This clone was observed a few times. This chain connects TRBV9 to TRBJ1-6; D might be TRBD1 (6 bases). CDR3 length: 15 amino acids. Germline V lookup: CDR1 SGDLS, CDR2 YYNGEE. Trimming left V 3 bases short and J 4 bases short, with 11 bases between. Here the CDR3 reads CASSGTGQYNSPLHF. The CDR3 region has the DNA TGTGCCAGCAGCGGCACGGGACAATATAATTCACCCCTCCACTTT.

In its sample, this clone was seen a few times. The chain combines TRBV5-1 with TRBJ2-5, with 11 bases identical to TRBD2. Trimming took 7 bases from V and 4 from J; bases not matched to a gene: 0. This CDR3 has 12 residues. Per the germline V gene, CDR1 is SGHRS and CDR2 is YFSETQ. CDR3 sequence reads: CASGTSGETQYF. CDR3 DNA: TGCGCCAGCGGGACTAGCGGAGAGACCCAGTACTTC.

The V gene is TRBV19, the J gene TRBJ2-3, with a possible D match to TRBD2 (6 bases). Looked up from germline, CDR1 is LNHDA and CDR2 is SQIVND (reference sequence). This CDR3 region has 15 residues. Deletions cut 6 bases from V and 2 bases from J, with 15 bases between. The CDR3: CASRFQGGVTDTQYF. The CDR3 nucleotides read TGTGCCAGTAGGTTCCAGGGCGGGGTCACAGATACGCAGTATTTT.

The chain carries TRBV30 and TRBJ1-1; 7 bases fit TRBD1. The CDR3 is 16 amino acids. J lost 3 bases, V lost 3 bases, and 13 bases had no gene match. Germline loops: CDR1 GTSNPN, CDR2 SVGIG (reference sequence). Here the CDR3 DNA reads TGTGCCTGGAGGTCCCAGACAGGGAGGGAGGACACTGAAGCTTTCTTT. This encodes CAWRSQTGREDTEAFF.

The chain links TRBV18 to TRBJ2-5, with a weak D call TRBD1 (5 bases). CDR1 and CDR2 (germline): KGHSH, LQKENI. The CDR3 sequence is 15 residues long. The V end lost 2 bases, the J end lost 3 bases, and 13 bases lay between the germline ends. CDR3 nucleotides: TGTGCCAGCTCACCAACCGCTCAAGGGGAAGAGACCCAGTACTTC. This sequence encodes CASSPTAQGEETQYF.

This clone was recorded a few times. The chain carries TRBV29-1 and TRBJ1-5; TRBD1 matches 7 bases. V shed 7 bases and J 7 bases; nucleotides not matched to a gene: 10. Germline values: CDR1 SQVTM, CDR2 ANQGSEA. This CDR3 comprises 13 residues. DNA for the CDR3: TGCAGCGCTTATACAGGGGCGGGACAGCCCCAGCATTTT. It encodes CSAYTGAGQPQHF.

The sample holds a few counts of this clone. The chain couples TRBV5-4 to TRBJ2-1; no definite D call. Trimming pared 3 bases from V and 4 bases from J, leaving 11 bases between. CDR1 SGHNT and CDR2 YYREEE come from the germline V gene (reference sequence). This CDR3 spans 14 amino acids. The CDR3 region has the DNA TGTGCCAGCAGCTCTCTAACTGGATACAATGAGCAGTTCTTC. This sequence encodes CASSSLTGYNEQFF.

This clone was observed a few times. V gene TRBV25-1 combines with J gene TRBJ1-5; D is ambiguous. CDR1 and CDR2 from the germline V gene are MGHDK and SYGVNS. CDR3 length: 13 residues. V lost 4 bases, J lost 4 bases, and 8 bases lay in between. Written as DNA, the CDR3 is TGTGCCAGCAGTGCTGAGTGGAATCAGCCCCAGCATTTT. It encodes CASSAEWNQPQHF.

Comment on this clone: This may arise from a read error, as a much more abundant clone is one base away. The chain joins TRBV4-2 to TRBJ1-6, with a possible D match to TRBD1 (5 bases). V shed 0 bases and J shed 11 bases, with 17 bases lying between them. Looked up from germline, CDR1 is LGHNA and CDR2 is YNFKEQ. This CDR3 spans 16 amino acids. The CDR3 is CASSQDFGGDRAPLHF. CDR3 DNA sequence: TGTGCCAGCAGCCAAGATTTTGGAGGGGACCGGGCACCCCTCCACTTT.

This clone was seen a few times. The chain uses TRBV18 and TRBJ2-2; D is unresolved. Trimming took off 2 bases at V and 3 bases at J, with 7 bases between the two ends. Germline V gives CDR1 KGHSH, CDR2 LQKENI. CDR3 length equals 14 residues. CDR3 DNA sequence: TGTGCCAGCTCACCAAGCACGGACACCGGGGAGCTGTTTTTT. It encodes CASSPSTDTGELFF.

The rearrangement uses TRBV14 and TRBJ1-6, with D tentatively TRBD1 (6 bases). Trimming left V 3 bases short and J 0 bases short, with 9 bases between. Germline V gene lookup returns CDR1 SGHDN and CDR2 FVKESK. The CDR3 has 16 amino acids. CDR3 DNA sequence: TGTGCCAGCAGCCATGCCAGGGGCTCCTATAATTCACCCCTCCACTTT. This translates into CASSHARGSYNSPLHF.

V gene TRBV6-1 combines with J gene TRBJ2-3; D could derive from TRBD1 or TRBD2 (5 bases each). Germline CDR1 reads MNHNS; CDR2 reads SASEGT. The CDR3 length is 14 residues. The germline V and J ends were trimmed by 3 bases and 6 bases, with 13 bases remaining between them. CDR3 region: CASSDGAEPDTQYF. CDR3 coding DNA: TGTGCCAGCAGTGACGGGGCCGAACCCGATACGCAGTATTTT.

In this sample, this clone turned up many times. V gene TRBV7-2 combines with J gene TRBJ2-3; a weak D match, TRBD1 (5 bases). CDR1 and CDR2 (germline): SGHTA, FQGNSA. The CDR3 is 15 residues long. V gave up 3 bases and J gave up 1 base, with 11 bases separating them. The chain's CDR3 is CASSFTGLGTDTQYF. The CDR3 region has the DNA TGTGCCAGCAGCTTTACAGGCTTGGGCACAGATACGCAGTATTTT.

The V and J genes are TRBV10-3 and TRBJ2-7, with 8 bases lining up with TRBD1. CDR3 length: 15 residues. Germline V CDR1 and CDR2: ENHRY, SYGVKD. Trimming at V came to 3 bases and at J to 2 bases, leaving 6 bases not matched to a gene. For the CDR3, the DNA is TGTGCCATCAGTGAACCAGGACAGGGAACCTACGAGCAGTACTTC. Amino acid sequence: CAISEPGQGTYEQYF.

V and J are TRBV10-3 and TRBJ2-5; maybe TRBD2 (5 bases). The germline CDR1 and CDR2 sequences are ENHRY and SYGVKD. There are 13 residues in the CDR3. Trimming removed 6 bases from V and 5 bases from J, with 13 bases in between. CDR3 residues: CAISEGLGETQYF. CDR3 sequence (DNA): TGTGCCATCAGCGAGGGCCTCGGGGAGACCCAGTACTTC.

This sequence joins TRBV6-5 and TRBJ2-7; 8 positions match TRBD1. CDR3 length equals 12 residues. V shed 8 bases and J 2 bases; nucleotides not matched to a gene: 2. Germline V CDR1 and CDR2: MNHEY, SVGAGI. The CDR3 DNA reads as TGTGCCAGCGGACAGGGACCCTACGAGCAGTACTTC. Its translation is CASGQGPYEQYF.

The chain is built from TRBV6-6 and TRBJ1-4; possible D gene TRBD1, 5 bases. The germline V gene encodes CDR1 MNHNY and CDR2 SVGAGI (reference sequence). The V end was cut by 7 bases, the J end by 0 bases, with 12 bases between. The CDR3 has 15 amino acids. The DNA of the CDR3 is TGTGCCAGCACTCTACGGGGGGCAACTAATGAAAAACTGTTTTTT. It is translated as CASTLRGATNEKLFF.

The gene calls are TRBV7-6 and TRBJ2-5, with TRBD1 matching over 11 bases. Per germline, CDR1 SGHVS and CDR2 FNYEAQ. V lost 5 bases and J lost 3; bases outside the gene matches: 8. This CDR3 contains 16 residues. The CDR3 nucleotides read TGTGCCAGCAGCCTTAGGACAGGGGGCGCAAAAGAGACCCAGTACTTC. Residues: CASSLRTGGAKETQYF.

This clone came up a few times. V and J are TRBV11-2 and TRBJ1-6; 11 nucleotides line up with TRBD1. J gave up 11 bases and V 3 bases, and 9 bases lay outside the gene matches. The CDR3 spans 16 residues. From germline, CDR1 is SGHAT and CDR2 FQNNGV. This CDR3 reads CASSFDGQGAKTPLHF. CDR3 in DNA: TGTGCCAGCAGCTTCGACGGACAGGGGGCGAAAACACCCCTCCACTTT.

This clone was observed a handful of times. In DNA form, the CDR3 reads TGCGCCAGCAGCTTGGAGGGGGCTTCCTACAATGAGCAGTTCTTC. Amino acids: CASSLEGASYNEQFF. The rearrangement uses TRBV5-1 and TRBJ2-1, with TRBD1 matching over 7 bases. The CDR3 extends over 15 amino acids. Germline loops: CDR1 SGHRS, CDR2 YFSETQ. V lost 0 bases, J lost 1 base, and 1 base stayed unmatched.

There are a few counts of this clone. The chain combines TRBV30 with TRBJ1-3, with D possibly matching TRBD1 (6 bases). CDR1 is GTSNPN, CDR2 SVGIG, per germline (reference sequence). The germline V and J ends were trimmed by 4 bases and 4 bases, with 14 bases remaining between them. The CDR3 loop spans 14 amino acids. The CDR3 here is CAWNQGTFGNTIYF. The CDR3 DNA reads TGTGCCTGGAACCAGGGGACTTTCGGAAACACCATATATTTT.

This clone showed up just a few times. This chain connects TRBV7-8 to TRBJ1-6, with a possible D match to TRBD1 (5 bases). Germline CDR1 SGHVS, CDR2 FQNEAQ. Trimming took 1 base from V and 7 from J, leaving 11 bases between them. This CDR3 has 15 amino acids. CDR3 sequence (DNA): TGTGCCAGCAGCTTAGATGAACAGGCGAATTCACCCCTCCACTTT. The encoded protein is CASSLDEQANSPLHF.

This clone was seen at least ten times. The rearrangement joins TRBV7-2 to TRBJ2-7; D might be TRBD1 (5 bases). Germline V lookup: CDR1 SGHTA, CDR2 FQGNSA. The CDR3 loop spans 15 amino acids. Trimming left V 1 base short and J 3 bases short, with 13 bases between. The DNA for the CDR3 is TGTGCCAGCAGCTTAGAGGCAGGGCGGATCTACGAGCAGTACTTC. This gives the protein CASSLEAGRIYEQYF. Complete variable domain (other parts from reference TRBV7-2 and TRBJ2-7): GAGVSQSPSNKVTEKGKDVELRCDPISGHTALYWYRQSLGQGLEFLIYFQGNSAPDKSGLPSDRFSAERTGGSVSTLTIQRTQQEDSAVYLCASSLEAGRIYEQYFGPGTRLTVT.

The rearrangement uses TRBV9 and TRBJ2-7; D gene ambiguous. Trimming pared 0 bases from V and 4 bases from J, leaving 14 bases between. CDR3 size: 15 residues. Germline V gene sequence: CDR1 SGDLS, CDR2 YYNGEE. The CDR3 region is CASSVGLQKGYEQYF. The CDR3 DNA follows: TGTGCCAGCAGCGTAGGACTCCAAAAAGGGTACGAGCAGTACTTC.

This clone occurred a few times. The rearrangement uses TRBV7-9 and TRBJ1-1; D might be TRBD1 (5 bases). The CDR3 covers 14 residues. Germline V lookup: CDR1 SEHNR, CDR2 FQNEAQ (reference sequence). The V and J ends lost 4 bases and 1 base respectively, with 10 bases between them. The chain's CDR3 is CASSWTRSNTEAFF. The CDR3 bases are TGTGCCAGCAGCTGGACAAGGTCGAACACTGAAGCTTTCTTT.

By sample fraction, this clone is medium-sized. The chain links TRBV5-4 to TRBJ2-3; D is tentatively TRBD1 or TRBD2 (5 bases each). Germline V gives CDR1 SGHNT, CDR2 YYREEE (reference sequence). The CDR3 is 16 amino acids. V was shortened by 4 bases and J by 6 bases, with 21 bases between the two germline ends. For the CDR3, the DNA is TGTGCCAGCAGCACACAACGGGTCGGGGCCGGGGATACGCAGTATTTT. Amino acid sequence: CASSTQRVGAGDTQYF.

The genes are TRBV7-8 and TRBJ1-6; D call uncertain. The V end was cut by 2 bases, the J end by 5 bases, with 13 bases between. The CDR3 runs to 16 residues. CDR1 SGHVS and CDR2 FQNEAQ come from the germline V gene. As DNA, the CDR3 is TGTGCCAGCAGCTTATTTCTAGCAGTAGATAATTCACCCCTCCACTTT. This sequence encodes CASSLFLAVDNSPLHF. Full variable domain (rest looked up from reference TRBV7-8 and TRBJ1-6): GAGVSQSPRYKVAKRGQDVALRCDPISGHVSLFWYQQALGQGPEFLTYFQNEAQLDKSGLPSDRFFAERPEGSVSTLKIQRTQQEDSAVYLCASSLFLAVDNSPLHFGNGTRLTVT.

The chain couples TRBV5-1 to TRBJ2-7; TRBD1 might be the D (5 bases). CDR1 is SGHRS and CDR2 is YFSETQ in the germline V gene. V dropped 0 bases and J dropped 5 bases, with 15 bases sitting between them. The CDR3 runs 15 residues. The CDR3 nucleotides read TGCGCCAGCAGCTTGGACAGGCGAGCGCGTGACGAGCAGTACTTC. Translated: CASSLDRRARDEQYF.

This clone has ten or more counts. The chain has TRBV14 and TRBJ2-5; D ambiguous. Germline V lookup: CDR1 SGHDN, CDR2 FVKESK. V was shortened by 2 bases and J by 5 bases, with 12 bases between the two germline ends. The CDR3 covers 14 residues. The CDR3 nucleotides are TGTGCCAGCAGCCAACTTGAGGTCCGGGAGACCCAGTACTTC. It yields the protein CASSQLEVRETQYF.